These T cell receptor beta chains were read from a single sample in a study of blood T cell repertoires in COVID-19. Generated by immunoSEQ multiplex PCR, the TCRdb table keeps only in-frame clones and is missing some. The data show approximately 98,000 clones, about 84% seen once. The sample taken for sequencing was peripheral blood. The receptors come from a woman older than 75 with acute or convalescent COVID-19. CDR3s include the opening cysteine and the closing phenylalanine or tryptophan. The D gene is left open where the match is weak. Only some rows state a clone size, as once, few, many or a class for expanded clones.

j_call d_call clone_size v_call cdr3_nt cdr3_aa
TRBJ1-5 TRBD1 NA TRBV7-2 TGTGCCAGCAGCTTAGTCCTAGCTGGGACAGGGATGTACAATCAGCCCCAGCATTTT CASSLVLAGTGMYNQPQHF
TRBJ1-2 NA NA TRBV4-1 TGCGCCAGCAGCCCCCGAGGAGGCAGCTTTAACTATGGCTACACCTTC CASSPRGGSFNYGYTF
TRBJ1-5 TRBD1 NA TRBV7-8 TGTGCCAGCAGCTCGACAGGGGCACGGGTTTGGGCTCAGCCCCAGCATTTT CASSSTGARVWAQPQHF
TRBJ2-5 TRBD1 NA TRBV24-1 TGTGCCACCAGTGACTCCGGACAGGGGGCCCGGGAGACCCAGTACTTC CATSDSGQGARETQYF
TRBJ2-5 NA few TRBV14 TGTGCCAGCAGCCAATTCGGCCTAGGACAGCACCTGACAGAGACCCAGTACTTC CASSQFGLGQHLTETQYF
TRBJ1-5 NA NA TRBV2 TGTGCCAGCAGTTGGAGAGGGGCGGGACAGCCCCAGCATTTT CASSWRGAGQPQHF
TRBJ1-4 TRBD1 NA TRBV7-2 TGTGCCAGCAGCTTACGGACAGGGACTAATGAAAAACTGTTTTTT CASSLRTGTNEKLFF
TRBJ2-3 NA NA TRBV5-6 TGTGCCAGCAGCCCTAATAGACTAGTCACAGATACGCAGTATTTT CASSPNRLVTDTQYF
TRBJ2-5 TRBD1 once TRBV24-1 TGTGCCACCAGTGATTTTTCCGGGACAGGACAAGAGACCCAGTACTTC CATSDFSGTGQETQYF
TRBJ1-1 NA NA TRBV7-9 TGTGCCAGCAGCTCCTCCGGGTTGAACACTGAAGCTTTCTTT CASSSSGLNTEAFF
TRBJ1-1 NA NA TRBV7-2 TGTGCCAGCAGCTTAGGGGCCAGGAAAGGTGGAGCTTTCTTT CASSLGARKGGAFF
TRBJ1-5 NA few TRBV5-1 TGCGCCAGCAGCTTTCTTCCAGGGGTCAATCAGCCCCAGCATTTT CASSFLPGVNQPQHF
TRBJ1-2 TRBD1 NA TRBV27 TGTGCCAGCGGACGGGTAACCGGGACAGGGGGCTTCGGCTATGGCTACACCTTC CASGRVTGTGGFGYGYTF
TRBJ1-4 NA NA TRBV30 TGTGCCTGGAGCAGGGATTCAACTAATGAAAAACTGTTTTTT CAWSRDSTNEKLFF
TRBJ1-2 NA NA TRBV6-5 TGTGCCAGCAGTTCCGACAGGCGCGACTATGGCTACACCTTC CASSSDRRDYGYTF
TRBJ1-2 NA NA TRBV4-3 TGCGCCAGCAGCCAAGATTGGGGGGGGGTGCCCTATGGCTACACCTTC CASSQDWGGVPYGYTF
TRBJ1-2 TRBD1 NA TRBV19 TGTGCCAGTAGTAGTCGACAGGGTTATGGCTACACCTTC CASSSRQGYGYTF
TRBJ2-7 NA NA TRBV5-1 TGCGCCAGCAGCTCTACCTCCGGGACGGGACTCTACGAGCAGTACTTC CASSSTSGTGLYEQYF
TRBJ2-3 TRBD2 NA TRBV20-1 TGCAGTGCTAGTTCAAGCGGGGGGCAAACTAGCACAGATACGCAGTATTTT CSASSSGGQTSTDTQYF
TRBJ1-4 NA few TRBV7-2 TGTGCCAGCAGCTCCAGGGATGGGGAAAAACTGTTTTTT CASSSRDGEKLFF
TRBJ1-5 TRBD1 NA TRBV28 TGTGCCAGCAGTTTGTTCACAGGGGGCGGTGGAAGCAATCAGCCCCAGCATTTT CASSLFTGGGGSNQPQHF
TRBJ1-1 NA NA TRBV5-4 TGTGCCAGCGAAGGACAGTTTGAAGCTTTCTTT CASEGQFEAFF
TRBJ1-2 NA NA TRBV11-2 TGTGCCAGCAGCTCCCTGAAACCCCGCCAGGGGAGCTTCTATGGCTACACCTTC CASSSLKPRQGSFYGYTF
TRBJ1-2 NA NA TRBV5-6 TGTGCCAGCAGCTTGGGAGATCTAGGCTACACCTTC CASSLGDLGYTF
TRBJ1-3 TRBD1 NA TRBV5-4 TGTGCCAGCAGCTCAGCGAGGGACAGAAGAAGCTCTGGAAACACCATATATTTT CASSSARDRRSSGNTIYF
TRBJ2-5 TRBD1 NA TRBV30 TGTGCCTGGAGAAAGGGACAGGCAAGGGAGACCCAGTACTTC CAWRKGQARETQYF
TRBJ2-3 TRBD1 NA TRBV11-2 TGTGCCAGCAGCCAACACGGGACAGGGGATGTGGATACGCAGTATTTT CASSQHGTGDVDTQYF
TRBJ2-4 NA NA TRBV18 TGTGCCAGCTCACCGGTAGAGAACATTCAGTACTTC CASSPVENIQYF
TRBJ2-7 TRBD1 NA TRBV28 TGTGCCAGTCAAACAGGGGGCGCAGGACCCTACGAGCAGTACTTC CASQTGGAGPYEQYF
TRBJ2-1 TRBD2 once TRBV15 TGTGCCACCAGCAGATCCTGGGGAGGGCCGTACAATGAGCAGTTCTTC CATSRSWGGPYNEQFF
TRBJ2-1 NA NA TRBV11-2 TGTGCCAGCAGCTTAGATGGGGGGGGCCGTCAGCAGTTCTTC CASSLDGGGRQQFF
TRBJ2-5 NA NA TRBV15 TGTGCCACCAGCAGAGATGGTCTGCGCCAAGAGACCCAGTACTTC CATSRDGLRQETQYF
TRBJ1-5 TRBD1 NA TRBV7-2 TGTGCCAGCAGCTTAGGGGGGAAAGACAGGGGAAGTGGCGATCAGCCCCAGCATTTT CASSLGGKDRGSGDQPQHF
TRBJ2-2 TRBD1 once TRBV5-1 TGCGCCAGCAGCATTCGACAGGGTCTGAACACCGGGGAGCTGTTTTTT CASSIRQGLNTGELFF
TRBJ1-1 NA NA TRBV7-2 TGTGCCAGCAGCTTAGAGGGTTACCAACAGGGCACTGAAGCTTTCTTT CASSLEGYQQGTEAFF
TRBJ1-4 TRBD1 NA TRBV19 TGTGCCAGTAGTCCTACCGACAGGGATAGGGAAAAACTGTTTTTT CASSPTDRDREKLFF
TRBJ1-1 NA once TRBV5-5 TGTGCCAGCACCACACGGGGGAAAGAAGCTTTCTTT CASTTRGKEAFF
TRBJ2-1 TRBD2 NA TRBV5-5 TGTGCCAGCAGCTGGGAACCTAAGACTAGCGGGGGGAGGAATGAGCAGTTCTTC CASSWEPKTSGGRNEQFF
TRBJ1-4 TRBD1 NA TRBV2 TGTGCCAGCAGGGGGACAGCTGATAATGAAAAACTGTTTTTT CASRGTADNEKLFF
TRBJ1-1 NA few TRBV5-5 TGTGCCAGCAGCGACCAACAGGGATTCAAAGCTTTCTTT CASSDQQGFKAFF
TRBJ1-1 TRBD1 NA TRBV19 TGTGCCAGTAGTAGAACGGGACAGGGGGTAGGGCACTCTCGTGAAGCTTTCTTT CASSRTGQGVGHSREAFF
TRBJ2-2 NA NA TRBV7-8 TGTGCCAGCAACACAGGGACCCGCACCGGGGAGCTGTTTTTT CASNTGTRTGELFF
TRBJ1-1 NA NA TRBV11-2 TGTGCCAGCAGCTTAGCTGGGACTCAGAACACTGAAGCTTTCTTT CASSLAGTQNTEAFF
TRBJ1-6 TRBD1 NA TRBV10-3 TGTGCCGCCCGACAGGGGCAGGGTTCACCCCTCCACTTT CAARQGQGSPLHF
TRBJ1-2 NA NA TRBV5-1 TGCGCCAGCAGCTCTGACATCGATGGCTACACCTTC CASSSDIDGYTF
TRBJ1-1 NA once TRBV6-1 TGTGCCAGCAGTGATATGCAGGGTGATGCTGAAGCTTTCTTT CASSDMQGDAEAFF
TRBJ2-7 TRBD1 NA TRBV6-5 TGTGCCAGCAGTAGGACAGGGGCCTCTCGGGAGCAGTACTTC CASSRTGASREQYF
TRBJ1-1 NA NA TRBV5-1 TGCGCCAGCAGCTTGTACGGGGATACTGAAGCTTTCTTT CASSLYGDTEAFF
TRBJ1-1 TRBD1 NA TRBV3-1/TRBV3-2 TGTGCCAGCAGCCTAGGCGTGACAGGGGTGACTGAAGCTTTCTTT CASSLGVTGVTEAFF
TRBJ2-2 TRBD1 NA TRBV27 TGTGCCAGCAGTTTCAGACAGGGAAGCGCCGGGGAGCTGTTTTTT CASSFRQGSAGELFF
TRBJ2-1 NA NA TRBV2 TGTGCCAGCACCGACTCGCAGGGGAGCGACAATGAGCAGTTCTTC CASTDSQGSDNEQFF
TRBJ2-5 TRBD2 NA TRBV10-1 TGCGCCAGCAGTGAGTCTACTAGCGGGGGGAAAGAGACCCAGTACTTC CASSESTSGGKETQYF
TRBJ2-1 NA NA TRBV6-5 TGTGCCAGCGAGAGGAGTAATGAGCAGTTCTTC CASERSNEQFF
TRBJ1-3 NA NA TRBV5-1 TGCGCCAGCAAGGGGCTGGTCTCTGGAAACACCATATATTTT CASKGLVSGNTIYF
TRBJ1-1 NA NA TRBV18 TGTGCCAGCTCATATACCCGAGATGGAGGGTGGTCCGCTGAAGCTTTCTTT CASSYTRDGGWSAEAFF
TRBJ1-5 NA few TRBV12-3/TRBV12-4 TGTGCCAGCACACTGCGAGGGAATCAGCCCCAGCATTTT CASTLRGNQPQHF
TRBJ1-3 NA NA TRBV11-2 TGTGCCAGCAGCTTAGAAGGGGATATTACAAACACCATATATTTT CASSLEGDITNTIYF